This TCR beta chain was documented in a study of shared clonotypes between healthy human individuals. The study's findings and limits: Non-shared clonotypes showed lower generation probabilities than clonotypes common to all four donors. Shared across several donors were about 4.8% of the naive CD4 clonotypes.

Of note for this clone: No antigen is known for it.

Division of CD4+ cells produced a CD45RA+ naive subset and a CD45RA-negative memory subset. Libraries were prepared by immunoSEQ multiplex PCR; TCRdb keeps only in-frame clonotypes and omits some of them. The top ten hold around 0.13% of the sample, which has 2 million to 2.5 million clones, approximately 96% seen once. The sample taken for sequencing was naive CD4+ T cells sorted from blood. Noted subset: CD45RA+ positively selected. This TCR came from a man aged 18 to 29 in good health.

In nucleotides, the CDR3 is TGCGCCAGCAGCCACACGGGACAGTCCTCCTACGAGCAGTACTTC. Translating it yields CASSHTGQSSYEQYF. This sequence joins TRBV4-1 and TRBJ2-7, with TRBD1 identical over 7 bases. Germline CDR1 MGHRA, CDR2 YSYEKL. The CDR3 extends over 15 amino acids. V lost 3 bases and J lost 0; bases outside the gene matches: 5.